These T cell receptor beta chains were read from a single sample in a study of blood T cell repertoires in COVID-19. Sequencing used immunoSEQ multiplex PCR; TCRdb keeps in-frame clones, though not all of them. The table includes 150,000 to 170,000 clones, around 74% detected once. The sample was peripheral blood. The receptors were sampled from an elderly woman with acute or convalescent COVID-19. Both conserved end residues are part of each CDR3. D genes are given only for firm matches. Size tells how often a clone was seen (once, few, many) or the class of an expanded clone, and some rows leave it out.

CDR3 DNA: TGTGCCAGCCTGGACAGGGGGAATAAGGTGGATGGCTACACCTTC; CDR3 protein: CASLDRGNKVDGYTF; V gene: TRBV19; clone size: many; J gene: TRBJ1-2; D gene: TRBD1
CDR3 DNA: TGTGCCAGTGCCGAAAGGGGTTCGAGTAATTCACCCCTCCACTTT; CDR3 protein: CASAERGSSNSPLHF; V gene: TRBV19; clone size: NA; J gene: TRBJ1-6; D gene: NA
CDR3 DNA: TGTGCCAGCAGCCAGTATTGGACAGGGGAATTTAATGAAAAACTGTTTTTT; CDR3 protein: CASSQYWTGEFNEKLFF; V gene: TRBV3-1/TRBV3-2; clone size: few; J gene: TRBJ1-4; D gene: TRBD1
CDR3 DNA: TGCGCCAGCAGCTTGGGCCCCGAGGAGACTGAAGCTTTCTTT; CDR3 protein: CASSLGPEETEAFF; V gene: TRBV5-1; clone size: NA; J gene: TRBJ1-1; D gene: NA
CDR3 DNA: TGTGCCAGTAGTCCACGGACAGGATTGAACACTGAAGCTTTCTTT; CDR3 protein: CASSPRTGLNTEAFF; V gene: TRBV19; clone size: NA; J gene: TRBJ1-1; D gene: TRBD1
CDR3 DNA: TGTGCCAGCTCCTTTGGGGCAGGGGGAAACTATGGCTACACCTTC; CDR3 protein: CASSFGAGGNYGYTF; V gene: TRBV9; clone size: NA; J gene: TRBJ1-2; D gene: TRBD1
CDR3 DNA: TGTGCCAGCAGCTTCGAGGCTACGAACACCGGGGAGCTGTTTTTT; CDR3 protein: CASSFEATNTGELFF; V gene: TRBV7-3; clone size: NA; J gene: TRBJ2-2; D gene: NA
CDR3 DNA: TGTGCCAGCAGCTTAGGACGGACTAGCACAGATACGCAGTATTTT; CDR3 protein: CASSLGRTSTDTQYF; V gene: TRBV7-9; clone size: NA; J gene: TRBJ2-3; D gene: NA
CDR3 DNA: TGCGCCAGCAGCTACGGGGAAAAACTGTTTTTT; CDR3 protein: CASSYGEKLFF; V gene: TRBV5-1; clone size: NA; J gene: TRBJ1-4; D gene: NA
CDR3 DNA: TGTGCCAGCAGCGGGACAGGTGGGGATGAAAAACTGTTTTTT; CDR3 protein: CASSGTGGDEKLFF; V gene: TRBV5-6; clone size: NA; J gene: TRBJ1-4; D gene: TRBD1
CDR3 DNA: TGTGCCAGCAGCCCCGGAGCGGGAGTTTGGGAGACCCAGTACTTC; CDR3 protein: CASSPGAGVWETQYF; V gene: TRBV7-3; clone size: NA; J gene: TRBJ2-5; D gene: TRBD2
CDR3 DNA: TGTGCCAGCAGCTTGGCGTTCCGAGTAGATGGCTACACCTTC; CDR3 protein: CASSLAFRVDGYTF; V gene: TRBV5-6; clone size: NA; J gene: TRBJ1-2; D gene: NA
CDR3 DNA: TGTGCCAGCAATCTTAAAGTATATTCACTCGTCGGAAACACCATATATTTT; CDR3 protein: CASNLKVYSLVGNTIYF; V gene: TRBV7-9; clone size: few; J gene: TRBJ1-3; D gene: NA
CDR3 DNA: TGTGCCAGCAGTACCGCAGACAGTTATAGCAATCAGCCCCAGCATTTT; CDR3 protein: CASSTADSYSNQPQHF; V gene: TRBV27; clone size: NA; J gene: TRBJ1-5; D gene: NA
CDR3 DNA: TGCAGTGCGCCCTATATCTCGTCCGCTTTCTTT; CDR3 protein: CSAPYISSAFF; V gene: TRBV20-1; clone size: once; J gene: TRBJ1-1; D gene: NA
CDR3 DNA: TGTGCCAGCAGCCGGGGGGCCGGGGAGGGCTACACCTTC; CDR3 protein: CASSRGAGEGYTF; V gene: TRBV7-2; clone size: NA; J gene: TRBJ1-2; D gene: NA
CDR3 DNA: TGTGCCTGGAAAAGAGCGGGCACGAACACCGGGGAGCTGTTTTTT; CDR3 protein: CAWKRAGTNTGELFF; V gene: TRBV30; clone size: few; J gene: TRBJ2-2; D gene: NA
CDR3 DNA: TGTGCCAGCTCACCGACAAGGGAGACCTATGGCTACACCTTC; CDR3 protein: CASSPTRETYGYTF; V gene: TRBV18; clone size: NA; J gene: TRBJ1-2; D gene: NA
CDR3 DNA: TGCGCCAGCAGCTTGGATGACAGTTTGGGTGAAAAACTGTTTTTT; CDR3 protein: CASSLDDSLGEKLFF; V gene: TRBV5-1; clone size: NA; J gene: TRBJ1-4; D gene: NA
CDR3 DNA: TGTGCCAGCAGCCCCTCACTAGCGGGAGGCCTCAATGAGCAGTTCTTC; CDR3 protein: CASSPSLAGGLNEQFF; V gene: TRBV3-1/TRBV3-2; clone size: few; J gene: TRBJ2-1; D gene: TRBD2
CDR3 DNA: TGCGCCAGCAGCCAAGTAGGAGCAGGGGGCATGACCGGGGAGCTGTTTTTT; CDR3 protein: CASSQVGAGGMTGELFF; V gene: TRBV4-3; clone size: once; J gene: TRBJ2-2; D gene: TRBD1
CDR3 DNA: TGTGCCAGCAGCGGTCCGGACAGATCATATGGCTACACCTTC; CDR3 protein: CASSGPDRSYGYTF; V gene: TRBV7-9; clone size: many; J gene: TRBJ1-2; D gene: NA
CDR3 DNA: TGTGCCAGCAGCCCCCCACGGGATCAAGAGACCCAGTACTTC; CDR3 protein: CASSPPRDQETQYF; V gene: TRBV3-1/TRBV3-2; clone size: NA; J gene: TRBJ2-5; D gene: NA
CDR3 DNA: TGTGCCAGCAGCATGGACAGTAGGAAGTTTTTT; CDR3 protein: CASSMDSRKFF; V gene: TRBV7-8; clone size: few; J gene: TRBJ1-4; D gene: NA
CDR3 DNA: TGTGCCTGGGCCCGAGGAGTAGCGGGAGGGCCCGGGGAGCTGTTTTTT; CDR3 protein: CAWARGVAGGPGELFF; V gene: TRBV30; clone size: NA; J gene: TRBJ2-2; D gene: TRBD2
CDR3 DNA: TGTGCCAGCAGCTTAGGGGGGGTCGGTCAGCCCCAGCATTTT; CDR3 protein: CASSLGGVGQPQHF; V gene: TRBV7-8; clone size: many; J gene: TRBJ1-5; D gene: NA
CDR3 DNA: TGTGCCAGCAGCGTAGCGGGACAGGGGTACAATGAGCAGTTCTTC; CDR3 protein: CASSVAGQGYNEQFF; V gene: TRBV9; clone size: NA; J gene: TRBJ2-1; D gene: TRBD1
CDR3 DNA: TGTGCCAGCAGCGTAGAAGCAACAGGGTTCACCGGGGAGCTGTTTTTT; CDR3 protein: CASSVEATGFTGELFF; V gene: TRBV9; clone size: once; J gene: TRBJ2-2; D gene: NA